This T cell receptor (beta chain) was recorded in a study of cytomegalovirus exposure and HLA in healthy donors. Whole-study findings and limits: TCR beta V- and J-gene trimming was later associated with a missense DCLRE1C variant.

PCR primers comprised 60 Vbeta and 13 Jbeta primers. Sequencing was performed with immunoSEQ multiplex PCR; in TCRdb, only in-frame clones are kept and a portion is missing. The repertoire holds about 93,000 clones, around 81% seen once, with 0.57% in the top ten. Comment on this clone: Its antigen remains unknown.

The V gene lost 4 bases and the J gene lost 3 bases, with 9 bases spanning the gap. This CDR3 has 13 amino acids. Germline CDR1 is LNHDA and CDR2 is SQIVND (reference sequence). What was sequenced was PBMCs. The clonotype was recovered from a young man in good health and CMV-seronegative. The J gene is TRBJ1-1, the V gene TRBV19; the D is unclear. The CDR3 region is CASSKPPDTEAFF. Here the CDR3 DNA reads TGTGCCAGTAGTAAACCCCCAGACACTGAAGCTTTCTTT.